This T cell receptor (beta chain) was retrieved from a study of control samples from healthy donors and cancer patients. Libraries were prepared by immunoSEQ multiplex PCR; TCRdb keeps only in-frame clonotypes and omits some of them. The sample includes 50,000 to 75,000 clones, around 89% of them seen just once. V lost 4 bases and J lost 4, with 13 bases in between. The CDR3 runs to 14 residues. The germline gives CDR1 SNHLY, CDR2 FYNNEI. Sequencing was performed on PBMCs. This clonotype originated in a man between 60 and 70 years old with colorectal cancer. This chain uses TRBV2 with TRBJ1-1; TRBD1 might be the D (5 bases). The CDR3 reads CASSASLGGTEAFF. The CDR3 bases are TGTGCCAGCAGTGCTAGTTTGGGGGGCACTGAAGCTTTCTTT.